This passage covers 26 T cell receptor beta chains from one sample sequenced in a study of shared clonotypes between healthy human individuals. Terminally differentiated effector memory CD45RA+ cells were excluded from the naive CD8 cells, which were CD45RO-negative and positively selected for CCR7. Using immunoSEQ multiplex PCR, the repertoire was profiled, and TCRdb retains in-frame clones only, with some absent. The data contain fewer than 700,000 clones, approximately 96% of them singletons. Input material: naive CD8+ T cells sorted from blood. These receptors were obtained from a woman in her 30s in good health.

CDR3 nucleotide sequence: TGTGCCAGCAGCGGTACAAGGCCGGGTGAGCAGTTCTTC. It specifies CASSGTRPGEQFF. The chain combines TRBV11-1 with TRBJ2-1, with no clear D. The CDR3 loop spans 13 amino acids. The V end lost 5 bases, the J end lost 9 bases, and 14 bases lay between the germline ends. Germline loops: CDR1 SGHAT, CDR2 FQDESV (reference sequence).

V and J are TRBV27 and TRBJ2-7; perhaps TRBD2 as D (5 bases). The V end was cut by 3 bases, the J end by 1 base, with 10 bases between. Germline V gene data show CDR1 as MNHEY and CDR2 as SMNVEV (reference sequence). CDR3 length: 14 residues. Written as DNA, the CDR3 is TGTGCCAGCAGTTTCTCCGGGATTTCCTACGAGCAGTACTTC. As protein: CASSFSGISYEQYF.

V gene TRBV4-2 combines with J gene TRBJ2-1; 11 nucleotides agree with TRBD2. Looked up from germline, CDR1 is LGHNA and CDR2 is YNFKEQ. This CDR3 spans 17 amino acids. The V and J ends lost 4 bases and 7 bases, in that order; junction bases with no gene match: 12. For the CDR3, the DNA is TGTGCCAGCAGCCTCCTCCAAGCGGCTAGCGGGAGGAATGAGCAGTTCTTC. This gives the protein CASSLLQAASGRNEQFF.

Here the CDR3 reads CASSEMSENTEAFF. The CDR3 DNA is TGTGCCAGCAGTGAAATGTCGGAGAACACTGAAGCTTTCTTT. The V and J genes are TRBV2 and TRBJ1-1; no reliable D call. The germline gives CDR1 SNHLY, CDR2 FYNNEI. The V end was cut by 2 bases, the J end by 1 base, with 8 bases between. CDR3 length equals 14 residues.

The rearrangement uses TRBV7-2 and TRBJ2-5, with D possibly TRBD1 on 6 matching bases. The germline gives CDR1 SGHTA, CDR2 FQGNSA. Trimming cost V 5 bases and J 5 bases, with 21 bases left between them. This CDR3 has 16 residues. CDR3 in DNA: TGTGCCAGCAGCCGCGGACAGAAAAAGAATTGGGAGACCCAGTACTTC. Translated, it gives CASSRGQKKNWETQYF.

The gene calls are TRBV5-6 and TRBJ2-3; weak D call: TRBD1 (5 bases). Deletions cut 3 bases from V and 4 bases from J, with 9 bases between. The CDR3 covers 13 residues. The germline gives CDR1 SGHDT, CDR2 YYEEEE. The CDR3 bases are TGTGCCAGCAGCTACCAGGGTGCAGATACGCAGTATTTT. As protein: CASSYQGADTQYF.

V usage is TRBV9 and J usage is TRBJ2-5, with 8 bases that match TRBD2. The CDR3 has 14 amino acids. Trimming removed 3 bases from V and 5 bases from J; junction bases left unmatched: 6. Germline lookup yields CDR1 SGDLS and CDR2 YYNGEE. As DNA, the CDR3 is TGTGCCAGCAGCGCCGGGAGGGCCGGCGAGACCCAGTACTTC. Translating gives CASSAGRAGETQYF.

The rearrangement uses TRBV2 and TRBJ2-7; D may be TRBD2 (6 bases). Germline V gene lookup returns CDR1 SNHLY and CDR2 FYNNEI. V dropped 5 bases and J dropped 7 bases, with 18 bases sitting between them. The CDR3 is made up of 14 amino acids. The CDR3 sequence: CASSWTTPSREQYF. The CDR3 DNA is TGTGCCAGCAGTTGGACTACCCCGTCCCGGGAGCAGTACTTC.

The chain couples TRBV11-2 to TRBJ2-1; tentatively, D is TRBD1 (6 bases). Trimming removed 7 bases from V and 7 bases from J, with 23 bases in between. This CDR3 spans 16 amino acids. The germline gives CDR1 SGHAT, CDR2 FQNNGV. The CDR3 region is CASTSRGSASSNEQFF. The CDR3 nucleotides are TGTGCCAGCACTAGCAGGGGAAGCGCATCGTCTAATGAGCAGTTCTTC.

The rearrangement uses TRBV9 and TRBJ2-1; the D gene is possibly TRBD2 (5 bases). V lost 4 bases and J 4 bases, leaving 12 bases between the germline ends. Germline CDR1 and CDR2: SGDLS and YYNGEE. CDR3 length equals 14 residues. In DNA, the CDR3 is TGTGCCAGCAGCCCCCGGGGAGCATACAATGAGCAGTTCTTC. Its translation: CASSPRGAYNEQFF.

V gene TRBV2 combines with J gene TRBJ1-1; D gene ambiguous. Trimming took off 8 bases at V and 0 bases at J, with 10 bases between the two ends. CDR1 and CDR2 (germline): SNHLY, FYNNEI. CDR3 length: 13 residues. The CDR3 loop reads CASGPGMNTEAFF. The CDR3, as DNA: TGTGCCAGCGGTCCGGGCATGAACACTGAAGCTTTCTTT.

The CDR3 here is CSVWVITLAFF. In DNA, the CDR3 is TGCAGCGTTTGGGTCATAACGCTAGCTTTCTTT. The rearrangement links TRBV29-1 to TRBJ1-1, with D unclear. The CDR3 totals 11 residues. From germline, CDR1 is SQVTM and CDR2 ANQGSEA. The V end lost 5 bases, the J end lost 10 bases, and 14 bases lay between the germline ends. The full variable domain, completed using reference TRBV29-1 and TRBJ1-1, is SAVISQKPSRDICQRGTSLTIQCQVDSQVTMMFWYRQQPGQSLTLIATANQGSEATYESGFVIDKFPISRPNLTFSTLTVSNMSPEDSSIYLCSVWVITLAFFGQGTRLTVV.

The chain is built from TRBV5-4 and TRBJ2-5; D may be TRBD1 (5 bases). Germline CDR1 SGHNT, CDR2 YYREEE (reference sequence). V lost 0 bases and J lost 3, with 12 bases in between. This CDR3 contains 15 residues. This CDR3 is CASSLVGSGKETQYF. The CDR3 DNA follows: TGTGCCAGCAGCTTGGTAGGGTCAGGGAAAGAGACCCAGTACTTC.

The V gene is TRBV29-1, the J gene TRBJ1-2; D uncertain. V lost 2 bases and J lost 5, with 6 bases in between. The CDR3 is made up of 11 amino acids. Germline V gene data show CDR1 as SQVTM and CDR2 as ANQGSEA. DNA of the CDR3: TGCAGCGTTGAAAACAGTTATGGCTACACCTTC. This encodes CSVENSYGYTF.

This rearrangement joins TRBV4-1 to TRBJ2-7; weak D call: TRBD2 (5 bases). The CDR3 covers 14 residues. The V gene's germline CDR1 is MGHRA and CDR2 YSYEKL. The germline V and J ends were trimmed by 1 base and 2 bases, with 9 bases remaining between them. DNA for the CDR3: TGCGCCAGCAGCCAAGGGGGAGCCCCCTACGAGCAGTACTTC. Its translation: CASSQGGAPYEQYF.

The J gene is TRBJ2-3, the V gene TRBV30; D unresolved. Germline CDR1 GTSNPN, CDR2 SVGIG (reference sequence). Trimming took off 0 bases at V and 4 bases at J, with 8 bases between the two ends. This CDR3 comprises 13 residues. CDR3 region: CAWSVFAPDTQYF. CDR3 bases: TGTGCCTGGAGTGTATTCGCCCCAGATACGCAGTATTTT.

The chain carries TRBV10-3 and TRBJ2-7; 12 nucleotides align to TRBD1. V dropped 2 bases and J dropped 4; count of bases not matched to a gene: 3. In germline, CDR1 is ENHRY, CDR2 SYGVKD. CDR3 length equals 15 residues. For the CDR3, the DNA is TGTGCCATCAGTGAGCCGGGACAGGGGGCTTACGAGCAGTACTTC. It codes for CAISEPGQGAYEQYF.

This chain connects TRBV29-1 to TRBJ1-1; possibly TRBD1 for D (5 bases). Germline V lookup: CDR1 SQVTM, CDR2 ANQGSEA. The CDR3 has 12 residues. Trimming removed 7 bases from V and 4 bases from J, with 13 bases in between. CDR3 protein: CSGGDWGTEAFF. CDR3 nucleotides: TGCAGCGGCGGGGACTGGGGCACTGAAGCTTTCTTT.

The chain joins TRBV5-4 to TRBJ2-1; D might be TRBD2 (5 bases). Trimming pared 0 bases from V and 7 bases from J, leaving 5 bases between. Germline values: CDR1 SGHNT, CDR2 YYREEE (reference sequence). The CDR3 totals 12 residues. In nucleotides, the CDR3 is TGTGCCAGCAGCTTGGGGGAGAATGAGCAGTTCTTC. This translates into CASSLGENEQFF.

This clone was recorded once. V and J are TRBV28 and TRBJ2-3; no reliable D call. This CDR3 region has 15 residues. CDR1 and CDR2 (germline): MDHEN, SYDVKM. V lost 1 base, J lost 2 bases, and 10 bases lay in between. CDR3 residues: CASSLLKQFTDTQYF. The CDR3, as DNA: TGTGCCAGCAGTTTATTAAAACAGTTCACAGATACGCAGTATTTT.

The genes are TRBV7-9 and TRBJ2-5; TRBD1 is a possible D gene (6 bases). Near its end, the DNA agrees better with TRBJ2-7, so the J call may be wrong. CDR3 length equals 13 residues. Per the germline V gene, CDR1 is SEHNR and CDR2 is FQNEAQ (reference sequence). CDR3 sequence reads: CASSDSGAYEQYF. CDR3 bases: TGTGCCAGCAGCGATTCAGGGGCCTACGAGCAGTACTTC.

The gene calls are TRBV15 and TRBJ2-7, with 9 bases fitting TRBD2. The germline V gene has CDR1 LNHNV and CDR2 YYDKDF (reference sequence). V gave up 9 bases and J gave up 6 bases; unmatched junction bases: 6. The CDR3 contains 12 residues. CDR3: CATSGGESEQYF. The CDR3 nucleotides read TGTGCCACTAGCGGGGGAGAGTCCGAGCAGTACTTC.

As for this clone: This sample also contains other DNA sequences that code for the same CDR3. The chain carries TRBV27 and TRBJ1-5, with a tentative D call TRBD1 (5 bases). Germline V CDR1 and CDR2: MNHEY, SMNVEV (reference sequence). The CDR3 runs to 14 residues. V was cut by 3 bases and J by 0 bases, with 6 bases left in between. The CDR3 region is CASSFRDSNQPQHF. The CDR3 DNA follows: TGTGCCAGCAGTTTCAGGGATAGCAATCAGCCCCAGCATTTT.

About this clone itself: Germline and junction disagree at one end, which may indicate a read error. This chain uses TRBV9 with TRBJ2-3; 11 nucleotides match TRBD2. CDR1 and CDR2 (germline): SGDLS, YYNGEE. The CDR3 is 14 amino acids. As DNA, the CDR3 is TGTGCCGGCAGCGACGGGACTAGCGGAGATACGCAGTATTTT. It translates to CAGSDGTSGDTQYF.

The V and J genes are TRBV29-1 and TRBJ2-7; tentative D call: TRBD1 (6 bases). Between the trimmed V and J ends, which lost 6 bases and 3 bases, there was a span of 15 bases. Germline CDR1 SQVTM, CDR2 ANQGSEA. The CDR3 is 13 residues long. The CDR3 reads CSVFGDTYYEQYF. The CDR3 DNA sequence: TGCAGCGTATTCGGGGACACGTACTACGAGCAGTACTTC.

The V call is TRBV13, the J call TRBJ2-5; 7 nucleotides match TRBD1. This CDR3 contains 14 residues. V gave up 6 bases and J gave up 3 bases; unmatched junction bases: 7. Germline V gene data show CDR1 as PRHDT and CDR2 as FYEKMQ (reference sequence). The CDR3 region has the DNA TGTGCCAGCAGACGGCGGACAGGAGAAGAGACCCAGTACTTC. Translated, it gives CASRRRTGEETQYF.